One and the same sample provided the 27 T cell receptor beta chains below, sequenced in a study of cytomegalovirus exposure and HLA in healthy donors (dated by TCRdb to 2016 to 2017). To prepare the library, the immunoSEQ multiplex PCR assay was applied. A mixture of 60 forward primers for TCR Vbeta segments and 13 reverse primers for TCR Jbeta segments was used in the multiplex PCR. The source is immuneACCESS, and TCRdb retained only in-frame sequences with V and J called. Part of the clones is not carried over; for the studies checked, unresolved V genes explain less than half of this, and the remainder is unexplained. For this sample the table gives 80,000 to 100,000 clones, of which under 85% were detected only once. Of the sample, 3% to 4% falls within the top ten clones. Source material: PBMCs. Receptor source: a female donor in good health and CMV-seropositive.

The V call is TRBV19, the J call TRBJ2-7; 8 bases line up with TRBD1. After removal of 4 bases from V and 2 bases from J, the junction contained 4 bases not matched to a gene. CDR3 length equals 14 residues. Germline V gene sequence: CDR1 LNHDA, CDR2 SQIVND (reference sequence). The CDR3 sequence is CASSKGQEPYEQYF. CDR3 coding DNA: TGTGCCAGTAGTAAGGGACAGGAACCCTACGAGCAGTACTTC.

This chain links TRBV11-2 with TRBJ1-3; no reliable D call. V was pared by 4 bases and J by 0 bases, with 13 bases between. CDR3 length: 16 amino acids. Germline loops: CDR1 SGHAT, CDR2 FQNNGV. As DNA, the CDR3 is TGTGCCAGCAGCTCGCCGACTGAATACTCTGGAAACACCATATATTTT. As protein: CASSSPTEYSGNTIYF.

The CDR3 region is CASSLARLVQPYEQYF. The CDR3 DNA follows: TGTGCCAGCAGCTTAGCGCGACTAGTGCAGCCCTACGAGCAGTACTTC. The chain uses TRBV7-2 and TRBJ2-7, with D tentatively TRBD2 (6 bases). The V gene's germline CDR1 is SGHTA and CDR2 FQGNSA. Trimming pared 0 bases from V and 2 bases from J, leaving 14 bases between. This CDR3 has 16 amino acids.

V usage is TRBV19 and J usage is TRBJ1-1; 10 positions agree with TRBD1. The CDR3 has 18 amino acids. V was clipped by 5 bases and J by 0 bases; unmatched bases: 12. Germline V lookup: CDR1 LNHDA, CDR2 SQIVND (reference sequence). The CDR3 DNA reads TGTGCCAGTAGTGAAGGACAGGGGGGTATAGGGCTGAACACTGAAGCTTTCTTT. It specifies CASSEGQGGIGLNTEAFF.

This chain joins TRBV25-1 and TRBJ2-1; 9 nucleotides agree with TRBD2. The CDR3 runs 16 residues. Looked up from germline, CDR1 is MGHDK and CDR2 is SYGVNS. After removal of 0 bases from V and 7 bases from J, the junction contained 7 bases not matched to a gene. CDR3 nucleotide sequence: TGTGCCAGCAGTGAATACCCTAGCGGGACTGGTAATGAGCAGTTCTTC. Residues: CASSEYPSGTGNEQFF.

CDR3 residues: CASSLGWAGQNYGYTF. CDR3 coding DNA: TGTGCCAGCAGCTTAGGCTGGGCAGGCCAAAACTATGGCTACACCTTC. The chain is built from TRBV7-2 and TRBJ1-2; D not resolved. V shed 1 base and J shed 2 bases, with 14 bases lying between them. Germline V gene sequence: CDR1 SGHTA, CDR2 FQGNSA. The CDR3 covers 16 residues.

This clone was seen once. The chain combines TRBV18 with TRBJ1-4; 10 bases fit TRBD1. This CDR3 contains 15 residues. Germline trimming cut 0 bases from V and 6 bases from J; bases unmatched to any gene: 1. Germline V CDR1 and CDR2: KGHSH, LQKENI. CDR3 nucleotides: TGTGCCAGCTCACCACCGGGACAGGGGCATGAAAAACTGTTTTTT. Protein product: CASSPPGQGHEKLFF.

The V call is TRBV6-5, the J call TRBJ2-5, with D possibly being TRBD1 or TRBD2 (5 bases each). The J call may be mistaken, given a closer DNA end match to TRBJ2-7. The germline V gene encodes CDR1 MNHEY and CDR2 SVGAGI. The length of the CDR3 is 13 residues. CDR3 protein: CASSYSPGGEQYF. CDR3 coding DNA: TGTGCCAGCAGTTACTCCCCTGGGGGCGAGCAGTACTTC.

The V call is TRBV7-8, the J call TRBJ2-1, with 15 bases lining up with TRBD2. Germline-derived CDR1 and CDR2 are SGHVS and FQNEAQ. This CDR3 has 20 amino acids. Trimming took 5 bases from V and 2 from J; bases not matched to a gene: 13. The CDR3: CASSPARTSGRANTYNEQFF. CDR3 DNA: TGTGCCAGCAGCCCAGCCCGGACTAGCGGGAGGGCCAATACCTACAATGAGCAGTTCTTC.

This clone appeared once. This sequence joins TRBV28 and TRBJ1-2, with 10 nucleotides matching TRBD1. The CDR3 totals 14 residues. The junction had 4 bases not matched to a gene; V was cut back by 6 bases and J by 3 bases. CDR1 is MDHEN and CDR2 is SYDVKM in the germline V gene. CDR3 bases: TGTGCCAGCAGGGACAGGGGGAGGTACTATGGCTACACCTTC. Its translation is CASRDRGRYYGYTF.

The chain employs TRBV6-5 and TRBJ2-7, with TRBD2 matching 12 bases. V gave up 3 bases and J gave up 7 bases; unmatched junction bases: 7. This CDR3 has 15 residues. Germline V gives CDR1 MNHEY, CDR2 SVGAGI. The CDR3 spells CASSYLTSGGGEQYF. DNA of the CDR3: TGTGCCAGCAGTTATCTGACTAGCGGGGGCGGGGAGCAGTACTTC.

The chain uses TRBV7-6 and TRBJ2-2, with D perhaps TRBD2 (5 bases). The V gene's germline CDR1 is SGHVS and CDR2 FNYEAQ. The CDR3 extends over 16 amino acids. Trimming took off 1 base at V and 1 base at J, with 10 bases between the two ends. In DNA, the CDR3 is TGTGCCAGCAGCTTAGTTCCTAGCCAGAACACCGGGGAGCTGTTTTTT. Encoded protein: CASSLVPSQNTGELFF.

The chain has TRBV18 and TRBJ2-3; D remains ambiguous. The ends were cut back, 0 bases at V and 0 bases at J, with 7 bases in the middle. Per the germline V gene, CDR1 is KGHSH and CDR2 is LQKENI. This CDR3 region has 15 residues. CDR3 DNA sequence: TGTGCCAGCTCACCACCGGCAGGTAGCACAGATACGCAGTATTTT. It is translated as CASSPPAGSTDTQYF.

V usage is TRBV4-1 and J usage is TRBJ2-3; D is possibly TRBD1 (6 bases). Germline V gene lookup returns CDR1 MGHRA and CDR2 YSYEKL. This CDR3 is built from 16 residues. V was shortened by 0 bases and J by 3 bases, with 13 bases between the two germline ends. The CDR3 bases are TGCGCCAGCAGCCAAGATTTGGGGGCTGGGACAGATACGCAGTATTTT. The encoded protein is CASSQDLGAGTDTQYF.

This clone was recorded only once. This sequence joins TRBV27 and TRBJ1-1, with a possible D match to TRBD1 (6 bases). There are 14 residues in the CDR3. The V gene lost 5 bases and the J gene lost 3 bases, with 13 bases spanning the gap. Looked up from germline, CDR1 is MNHEY and CDR2 is SMNVEV (reference sequence). The CDR3 sequence is CASSQLDRHTEAFF. The DNA of the CDR3 is TGTGCCAGCAGTCAATTAGACAGGCACACTGAAGCTTTCTTT.

The rearrangement links TRBV19 to TRBJ1-5; 7 bases match TRBD1. This CDR3 has 13 residues. Germline lookup yields CDR1 LNHDA and CDR2 SQIVND (reference sequence). After removal of 7 bases from V and 3 bases from J, the junction contained 3 bases not matched to a gene. The CDR3 nucleotides read TGTGCCAGTACGACAGGGCCCAATCAGCCCCAGCATTTT. Translation gives CASTTGPNQPQHF.

This rearrangement joins TRBV19 to TRBJ1-2, with no clear D. The CDR3 runs to 12 residues. Germline-derived CDR1 and CDR2 are LNHDA and SQIVND (reference sequence). Trimming took off 5 bases at V and 4 bases at J, with 8 bases between the two ends. The CDR3 protein is CASSGARYGYTF. CDR3 DNA: TGTGCCAGTAGTGGAGCTCGCTATGGCTACACCTTC. Supplemented by reference TRBV19 and TRBJ1-2, the full variable domain reads DGGITQSPKYLFRKEGQNVTLSCEQNLNHDAMYWYRQDPGQGLRLIYYSQIVNDFQKGDIAEGYSVSREKKESFPLTVTSAQKNPTAFYLCASSGARYGYTFGSGTRLTVV.

This CDR3 reads CASSPRGGFSGANVLTF. As DNA, the CDR3 is TGTGCCAGCAGCCCTCGGGGAGGTTTCTCTGGGGCCAACGTCCTGACTTTC. The V and J genes are TRBV5-4 and TRBJ2-6, with TRBD2 as a possible D gene (6 bases). V shed 4 bases and J shed 0 bases, with 14 bases lying between them. The CDR3 length is 17 residues. Germline V gene data show CDR1 as SGHNT and CDR2 as YYREEE (reference sequence).

The chain recombines TRBV5-4 with TRBJ2-6; 11 bases are shared with TRBD2. CDR1 and CDR2 (germline): SGHNT, YYREEE (reference sequence). The V segment lost 5 bases and the J segment 0 bases; nucleotides outside the gene matches: 7. This CDR3 spans 18 amino acids. The CDR3 sequence is CASSEKTSGSSGANVLTF. The DNA of the CDR3 is TGTGCCAGCAGTGAAAAAACTAGCGGGAGCTCTGGGGCCAACGTCCTGACTTTC.

The genes are TRBV10-3 and TRBJ1-1, with TRBD1 as a possible D gene (6 bases). CDR3 length: 15 residues. From germline, CDR1 is ENHRY and CDR2 SYGVKD. V lost 7 bases and J lost 1, with 16 bases in between. The CDR3 sequence: CAITISGTSNTEAFF. In DNA form, the CDR3 reads TGTGCCATCACGATTTCGGGGACATCGAACACTGAAGCTTTCTTT.

This clone has only a few counts. The V and J genes are TRBV6-5 and TRBJ2-1, with TRBD2 matching 11 bases. The V gene's germline CDR1 is MNHEY and CDR2 SVGAGI. This CDR3 is built from 14 residues. The trim removed 2 bases at V and 9 bases at J, leaving 3 bases unmatched. The CDR3 loop is CASSYGLAGREQFF. CDR3 DNA sequence: TGTGCCAGCAGTTACGGACTAGCGGGTCGTGAGCAGTTCTTC.

This chain joins TRBV27 and TRBJ1-6; TRBD1 agrees at 8 bases. Germline lookup yields CDR1 MNHEY and CDR2 SMNVEV (reference sequence). V lost 6 bases, J lost 8 bases, and 6 bases stayed unmatched. The CDR3 has 14 amino acids. The DNA of the CDR3 is TGTGCCAGCAGAGCAGGACAGGGTCATTCACCCCTCCACTTT. Translation gives CASRAGQGHSPLHF.

The V and J genes are TRBV19 and TRBJ1-4, with TRBD1 as a possible D gene (6 bases). In germline, CDR1 is LNHDA, CDR2 SQIVND (reference sequence). The CDR3 length is 15 residues. V shed 3 bases and J shed 6 bases, with 14 bases lying between them. This CDR3 is CASSILARGDEKLFF. CDR3 bases: TGTGCCAGTAGTATCTTGGCCAGGGGAGATGAAAAACTGTTTTTT.

The chain links TRBV25-1 to TRBJ1-2; D might be TRBD1 (5 bases). Germline-derived CDR1 and CDR2 are MGHDK and SYGVNS. Trimming took off 6 bases at V and 5 bases at J, with 16 bases between the two ends. The CDR3 spans 14 residues. CDR3 in DNA: TGTGCCAGCAGGAAGCGGGGCGAGGGGTATGGCTACACCTTC. Translated, it gives CASRKRGEGYGYTF.

CDR3 nucleotide sequence: TGTGCCAGCAGCCTGGGGGGGATTCCTAGCACAGATACGCAGTATTTT. It specifies CASSLGGIPSTDTQYF. The chain joins TRBV6-6 to TRBJ2-3; 7 bases align to TRBD2. CDR3 size: 16 residues. Trimming cost V 6 bases and J 0 bases; bases outside gene matches: 9. CDR1 and CDR2 from the germline V gene are MNHNY and SVGAGI (reference sequence).

V usage is TRBV28 and J usage is TRBJ1-5; possibly TRBD1 for D (6 bases). CDR1 MDHEN and CDR2 SYDVKM come from the germline V gene. The CDR3 is made up of 13 amino acids. Trimming took off 5 bases at V and 9 bases at J, with 14 bases between the two ends. CDR3 in DNA: TGTGCCAGCAGTCCCAAGGTAGGGGGGCCCCAGCATTTT. Its protein product is CASSPKVGGPQHF.

The chain carries TRBV7-2 and TRBJ2-1; 7 bases agree with TRBD2. There are 15 residues in the CDR3. The junction had 7 bases not matched to a gene; V was cut back by 2 bases and J by 6 bases. Germline CDR1 is SGHTA and CDR2 is FQGNSA. CDR3 bases: TGTGCCAGCAGCTTATACCCCAGCGGGGTCAATGAGCAGTTCTTC. Protein product: CASSLYPSGVNEQFF.